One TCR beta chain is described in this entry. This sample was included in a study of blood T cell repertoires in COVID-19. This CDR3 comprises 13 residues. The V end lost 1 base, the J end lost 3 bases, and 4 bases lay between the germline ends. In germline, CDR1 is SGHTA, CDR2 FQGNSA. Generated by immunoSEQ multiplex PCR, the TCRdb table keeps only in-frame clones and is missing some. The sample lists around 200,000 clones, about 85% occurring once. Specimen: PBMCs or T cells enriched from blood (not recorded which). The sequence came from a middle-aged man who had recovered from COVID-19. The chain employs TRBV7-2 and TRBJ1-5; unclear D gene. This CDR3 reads CASSLGHNQPQHF. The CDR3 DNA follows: TGTGCCAGCAGCTTAGGACACAATCAGCCCCAGCATTTT.